Each of the 19 T cell receptor beta chains below was sequenced from the same sample in a study of Graves' ophthalmopathy and Graves' hyperthyroidism. The study amplified TCR beta CDR3 regions using RNA transcripts. HTBI primers were employed in first-round RT-PCR, then a second-round multiplex PCR followed. TCRdb itself ran the multiplex PCR reads through MiXCR, one entry per CDR3 protein. Found here are a few hundred thousand distinct CDR3 sequences, about 40% of them singletons; the top ten hold 4% to 5%. Sequenced sample: peripheral blood or thyroid tissue (not recorded which). These receptors were taken from an adult man with Graves' hyperthyroidism.

This clonotype has ten or more counts. The J gene is TRBJ2-7, the V gene TRBV12-3 or TRBV12-4; D is perhaps TRBD1 or TRBD2 (5 bases each). The CDR3 spans 14 residues. Trimming stripped 4 bases from V and 3 bases from J, with 13 bases between. CDR3 sequence (DNA): TGTGCCAGCAGTTCCCCTCGGGACGGCTACGAGCAGTACTTC. This sequence encodes CASSSPRDGYEQYF.

CDR3: CASSLLPGYTF. The CDR3 DNA follows: TGTGCCAGCAGCTTATTGCCCGGCTACACCTTC. J is TRBJ1-2 and V is TRBV7-9; no clear D. The CDR3 spans 11 residues. V lost 2 bases and J lost 8, with 6 bases in between. CDR1 and CDR2 from the germline V gene are SEHNR and FQNEAQ (reference sequence).

This clonotype was found many times. This rearrangement joins TRBV7-9 to TRBJ1-4; D gene uncertain. The CDR3 spans 14 residues. Trimming removed 3 bases from V and 4 bases from J, with 9 bases in between. The V gene's germline CDR1 is SEHNR and CDR2 FQNEAQ (reference sequence). The CDR3 DNA reads as TGTGCCAGCAGCTTCCGGGCCGATAATGAAAAACTGTTTTTT. This translates into CASSFRADNEKLFF.

The V and J genes are TRBV2 and TRBJ1-1; 9 bases map to TRBD1. The germline gives CDR1 SNHLY, CDR2 FYNNEI. The CDR3 length is 14 residues. J gave up 3 bases and V 8 bases, and 7 bases lay outside the gene matches. The CDR3, as DNA: TGTGCCAGCTACAGGGGACAGGGTTACACTGAAGCTTTCTTT. It encodes CASYRGQGYTEAFF.

V is TRBV29-1 and J is TRBJ1-1, with D possibly being TRBD1 (6 bases). Per germline, CDR1 SQVTM and CDR2 ANQGSEA. The CDR3 runs to 17 residues. Trimming left V 0 bases short and J 0 bases short, with 17 bases between. Here the CDR3 reads CSVEDGIGGEMNTEAFF. The CDR3, as DNA: TGCAGCGTTGAAGACGGTATCGGGGGCGAGATGAACACTGAAGCTTTCTTT.

As to this clonotype: A single base separates this from a much larger clone, so it may be a read error. The chain couples TRBV20-1 to TRBJ1-3; D gene ambiguous. CDR3 length equals 13 residues. Germline V gives CDR1 DFQATT, CDR2 SNEGSKA (reference sequence). As DNA, the CDR3 is TGCAGTGGAGGCAATAGCTCTGGAAGCACCATATATTTT. This encodes CSGGNSSGSTIYF.

The chain recombines TRBV6-2 or TRBV6-3 with TRBJ1-2, with unresolved D. This CDR3 has 13 amino acids. V gave up 5 bases and J gave up 3 bases, with 10 bases separating them. Germline V CDR1 and CDR2: MNHEY, SVGEGT. CDR3: CASSNRRDYGYTF. The CDR3 DNA is TGTGCCAGCAGTAATAGGAGGGACTATGGCTACACCTTC.

The table lists this clonotype with a count of one. No conserved phenylalanine or tryptophan is present at the end of the CDR3, so a read error is the likely explanation. The DNA is left out, because the CDR3 cannot be placed on it with certainty; the CDR3 is given as TCRdb lists it. This chain joins TRBV7-9 and TRBJ1-2; whether TRBD1, the table's D call, matches the DNA was not checked. The CDR3 is made up of 8 amino acids, end residues included. Germline V gene lookup returns CDR1 SEHNR and CDR2 FQNEAQ (reference sequence). CDR3 sequence: CASSLAPE.

The chain carries TRBV5-8 and TRBJ2-5; D gene ambiguous. There are 13 residues in the CDR3. Germline V lookup: CDR1 SGHTS, CDR2 YDEGEE. Trimming cost V 0 bases and J 2 bases, with 5 bases left between them. CDR3 bases: TGTGCCAGCAGCTTGGAGATGCAAGAGACCCAGTACTTC. Translating gives CASSLEMQETQYF.

Ten or more counts support this clonotype. The genes are TRBV29-1 and TRBJ1-1, with D perhaps TRBD1 (5 bases). The germline gives CDR1 SQVTM, CDR2 ANQGSEA. Between the trimmed V and J ends, which lost 0 bases and 6 bases, there was a span of 8 bases. The CDR3 is 12 residues long. CDR3 DNA sequence: TGCAGCGTTGAAGAACCAGGGTCTGAAGCTTTCTTT. It is translated as CSVEEPGSEAFF.

The V and J genes are TRBV19 and TRBJ2-7, with a weak D call TRBD1 (6 bases). V was trimmed by 5 bases and J by 4 bases, leaving 12 bases between them. This CDR3 spans 13 amino acids. Germline-derived CDR1 and CDR2 are LNHDA and SQIVND (reference sequence). In DNA, the CDR3 is TGTGCCAGTAGTGATGGGACATTATACGAGCAGTACTTC. This codes for CASSDGTLYEQYF. Combining the CDR3 with reference TRBV19 and TRBJ2-7 gives the whole variable domain DGGITQSPKYLFRKEGQNVTLSCEQNLNHDAMYWYRQDPGQGLRLIYYSQIVNDFQKGDIAEGYSVSREKKESFPLTVTSAQKNPTAFYLCASSDGTLYEQYFGPGTRLTVT.

As concerns this clonotype: The junction and the germline gene differ at one end; a read error may be behind it. The genes are TRBV7-2 and TRBJ2-5; possibly TRBD2 for D (5 bases). The length of the CDR3 is 16 residues. CDR1 SGHTA and CDR2 FQGNSA come from the germline V gene. The DNA of the CDR3 is TGCGCCAGCAGCCTCGAGGAGGACCGACGCTTATGGACCCAGTACTTC. It encodes CASSLEEDRRLWTQYF.

This clonotype was seen a few times. The CDR3 sequence is CASSPGTSGGAGRETQYF. CDR3 nucleotide sequence: TGTGCCAGCAGTCCCGGGACTAGCGGGGGGGCGGGTCGGGAGACCCAGTACTTC. The V gene is TRBV6-5, the J gene TRBJ2-5; 16 nucleotides align to TRBD2. The V segment lost 5 bases and the J segment 5 bases; nucleotides outside the gene matches: 11. Germline CDR1 reads MNHEY; CDR2 reads SVGAGI. This CDR3 is built from 18 residues.

As for this clonotype: Since a much larger clone is just one base distant, this may be a read error. This is likely a read error, given that the CDR3 carries no conserved phenylalanine or tryptophan at its end. This chain links TRBV2 with TRBJ1-2; TRBD1 is a possible D gene (5 bases). The CDR3 loop spans 13 amino acids. CDR1 SNHLY and CDR2 FYNNEI come from the germline V gene. With 10 bases removed from V and 4 bases from J, the gap between germline ends came to 16 bases. The CDR3 region is CANNPAGLYGYTS. CDR3 in DNA: TGTGCCAACAACCCGGCAGGGCTCTATGGCTACACCTCC.

This CDR3 is CAWSVFQGVRQPQHF. The CDR3 bases are TGTGCCTGGAGTGTTTTTCAGGGGGTACGGCAGCCCCAGCATTTT. The genes are TRBV7-9 and TRBJ1-5; 7 bases fit TRBD1. Germline loops: CDR1 SEHNR, CDR2 FQNEAQ (reference sequence). The CDR3 is 15 amino acids. Trimming removed 11 bases from V and 7 bases from J; junction bases left unmatched: 17.

This clonotype was picked up a small number of times. The V call is TRBV19, the J call TRBJ2-3; D is perhaps TRBD2 (6 bases). The length of the CDR3 is 16 residues. The V and J ends lost 3 bases and 2 bases respectively, with 15 bases between them. Germline loops: CDR1 LNHDA, CDR2 SQIVND (reference sequence). The CDR3 bases are TGTGCCAGTAGTATCTCTAGCGCTACCCTCACAGATACGCAGTATTTT. This encodes CASSISSATLTDTQYF.

This clonotype has more than one count but fewer than ten. An end of the junction does not agree with germline; a read error may underlie this. This chain links TRBV10-2 with TRBJ2-7; the D gene is possibly TRBD1 (6 bases). Germline CDR1 is WSHSY and CDR2 is SAAADI. The CDR3 is 15 residues long. CDR3 coding DNA: TGTGCCAGCAAGGGGGATCCGGGGCTTTCCTACGAGCAGTACTTC. Translating gives CASKGDPGLSYEQYF.

The V gene is TRBV24-1, the J gene TRBJ2-1; TRBD1 matches at 7 bases. Trimming removed 3 bases from V and 3 bases from J; junction bases left unmatched: 10. The CDR3 is made up of 17 amino acids. The germline V gene encodes CDR1 KGHDR and CDR2 SFDVKD. The CDR3, as DNA: TGTGCCACCAGTGATACCTCGACAGGGTTGGGCTACAATGAGCAGTTCTTC. Its protein product is CATSDTSTGLGYNEQFF.

With regard to this clonotype: Here the CDR3 omits its conserved ending phenylalanine or tryptophan, so a read error is the likely source. No DNA is shown, since the ends of the CDR3 on it are uncertain; the CDR3 is the one TCRdb lists. The chain joins TRBV7-9 to TRBJ2-5; no check of the table's D call, TRBD1, against the DNA was made. Termini included, the CDR3 measures 15 amino acids. CDR1 is SEHNR, CDR2 FQNEAQ, per germline (reference sequence). CDR3 loop: CASSLRDSLQETQHL.